This passage covers 22 T cell receptor beta chains from one sample sequenced in a study of Ad26.COV2.S vaccination and SARS-CoV-2 variants. Treatment in this sample: 15 to 20 received Ad26.COV2.S at low or high dose, single or two shots; 5 received placebo; per-sample allocation not given. Collection of the samples took place on day 63 after the first injection of vaccine or placebo. The assay was immunoSEQ multiplex PCR, and TCRdb's table has in-frame clones only and misses some. The table shows about 350,000 clones, with around 88% occurring only once. The starting material was peripheral blood, obtained in a trial of Ad26.COV2.S vaccine versus placebo. Source of these receptors: a person aged 18-65 years who received the Ad26.COV2.S COVID-19 vaccine or a placebo.

V gene TRBV18 combines with J gene TRBJ2-2; D call uncertain. The CDR3 extends over 14 amino acids. V was clipped by 2 bases and J by 4 bases, with 8 bases between them. The germline V gene has CDR1 KGHSH and CDR2 LQKENI. The CDR3 bases are TGTGCCAGCTCACCAGAAGAATCCACCGGGGAGCTGTTTTTT. Protein product: CASSPEESTGELFF.

As regards this clone: Other DNA sequences in this sample translate to the same CDR3. V usage is TRBV2 and J usage is TRBJ2-7; the D is unclear. Germline values: CDR1 SNHLY, CDR2 FYNNEI. Trimming took 1 base from V and 0 from J, leaving 7 bases between them. CDR3 size: 14 residues. CDR3 sequence reads: CASSEGQSSYEQYF. In DNA form, the CDR3 reads TGTGCCAGCAGTGAAGGGCAGAGCTCCTACGAGCAGTACTTC.

The chain combines TRBV11-2 with TRBJ2-4; D is ambiguous. CDR3 length: 12 amino acids. Germline V lookup: CDR1 SGHAT, CDR2 FQNNGV. Trimming stripped 5 bases from V and 11 bases from J, with 13 bases between. The CDR3 DNA sequence: TGTGCCAGCAGCCCCGGATCCGTTTTTCAGTACTTC. Translated, it gives CASSPGSVFQYF.

V usage is TRBV15 and J usage is TRBJ2-3, with TRBD1 matching over 7 bases. The germline gives CDR1 LNHNV, CDR2 YYDKDF (reference sequence). V was pared by 0 bases and J by 0 bases, with 3 bases of the junction left unmatched. The CDR3 has 16 residues. The CDR3 sequence is CATSRDPGQSTDTQYF. CDR3 bases: TGTGCCACCAGCAGAGACCCGGGACAGAGCACAGATACGCAGTATTTT.

This chain joins TRBV7-2 and TRBJ1-3, with a tentative D call TRBD1 (6 bases). CDR1 and CDR2 from the germline V gene are SGHTA and FQGNSA. V was trimmed by 0 bases and J by 1 base, leaving 10 bases between them. CDR3 length: 16 amino acids. In nucleotides, the CDR3 is TGTGCCAGCAGCTTAGCCCCCGGACAGTCTGGAAACACCATATATTTT. Its protein is CASSLAPGQSGNTIYF.

The gene calls are TRBV11-2 and TRBJ1-2; D is undetermined. CDR1 is SGHAT and CDR2 is FQNNGV in the germline V gene. The germline V and J ends were trimmed by 4 bases and 5 bases, with 20 bases remaining between them. CDR3 length: 16 amino acids. The CDR3 spells CASSSQVGPGDYGYTF. The CDR3, as DNA: TGTGCCAGCAGCTCCCAAGTCGGGCCAGGAGATTATGGCTACACCTTC.

Only one count was recorded for this clone. The V and J genes are TRBV19 and TRBJ1-2; 9 bases match TRBD1. After removal of 6 bases from V and 7 bases from J, the junction contained 15 bases not matched to a gene. The CDR3 loop spans 16 amino acids. Germline V gene data show CDR1 as LNHDA and CDR2 as SQIVND (reference sequence). The CDR3 is CASSRPNTGGVGGYTF. The CDR3 region has the DNA TGTGCCAGTAGCCGACCAAATACAGGGGGCGTAGGTGGCTACACCTTC.

This chain connects TRBV13 to TRBJ2-2; 9 nucleotides agree with TRBD1. CDR3 length: 16 amino acids. Germline V gene sequence: CDR1 PRHDT, CDR2 FYEKMQ (reference sequence). V shed 5 bases, J shed 6 bases, and the junction held 10 bases outside the gene matches. The CDR3 here is CASSPRGTGGPGELFF. The CDR3 nucleotides are TGTGCCAGCAGCCCGAGGGGTACAGGGGGCCCCGGGGAGCTGTTTTTT.

This rearrangement joins TRBV6-5 to TRBJ2-5, with TRBD1 matching 10 bases. The trim removed 6 bases at V and 2 bases at J, leaving 6 bases unmatched. The germline V gene encodes CDR1 MNHEY and CDR2 SVGAGI. CDR3 length: 15 residues. The CDR3 protein is CASSDGTGDQETQYF. The CDR3 bases are TGTGCCAGCAGCGACGGGACAGGGGATCAAGAGACCCAGTACTTC.

V and J are TRBV27 and TRBJ2-3; 8 bases agree with TRBD2. The V segment lost 3 bases and the J segment 3 bases; nucleotides outside the gene matches: 5. There are 15 residues in the CDR3. Germline V gives CDR1 MNHEY, CDR2 SMNVEV (reference sequence). This CDR3 reads CASSLRGRITDTQYF. The CDR3, as DNA: TGTGCCAGCAGTTTGCGCGGGAGGATTACAGATACGCAGTATTTT.

The CDR3 protein is CASSQSQGAHGYTF. The CDR3 nucleotides are TGTGCCAGCAGCCAATCGCAGGGGGCTCATGGCTACACCTTC. The genes are TRBV16 and TRBJ1-2; 8 bases agree with TRBD1. Germline V lookup: CDR1 KGHSY, CDR2 FQNENV. The CDR3 totals 14 residues. V lost 0 bases to trimming and J lost 6 bases; unmatched junction nucleotides: 3.

This clone was observed once. This sequence joins TRBV3-1 (or the pseudogene TRBV3-2) and TRBJ1-5; D gene unclear. Between the trimmed V and J ends, which lost 3 bases and 2 bases, there was a span of 14 bases. Germline V CDR1 and CDR2: LGHDT, YNNKEL (reference sequence). The CDR3 spans 16 residues. The CDR3 is CASSQKPWSGNQPQHF. The CDR3 region has the DNA TGTGCCAGCAGCCAGAAACCGTGGTCGGGCAATCAGCCCCAGCATTTT.

J is TRBJ2-1 and V is TRBV27; D remains ambiguous. The CDR3 spans 12 residues. The V end was cut by 4 bases, the J end by 6 bases, with 7 bases between. Germline V gene data show CDR1 as MNHEY and CDR2 as SMNVEV (reference sequence). Here the CDR3 reads CASSSVGNEQFF. The CDR3 bases are TGTGCCAGCAGTTCCGTGGGCAATGAGCAGTTCTTC.

The chain joins TRBV19 to TRBJ2-2; D might be TRBD1 (5 bases). Per germline, CDR1 LNHDA and CDR2 SQIVND (reference sequence). V was pared by 5 bases and J by 6 bases, with 19 bases between. This CDR3 is 16 amino acids long. The CDR3 protein is CASSSGAGKPPGELFF. CDR3 sequence (DNA): TGTGCCAGTAGTTCCGGTGCAGGGAAACCACCCGGGGAGCTGTTTTTT.

The V gene is TRBV9, the J gene TRBJ2-5, with 9 nucleotides matching TRBD2. There are 14 residues in the CDR3. Germline loops: CDR1 SGDLS, CDR2 YYNGEE. The V gene end was trimmed by 4 bases and the J gene end by 4 bases; junction bases not matched to a gene: 5. The CDR3 protein is CASSPGLATETQYF. The CDR3 DNA sequence: TGTGCCAGCAGCCCAGGACTAGCGACAGAGACCCAGTACTTC. Using reference TRBV9 and TRBJ2-5 for the parts outside the CDR3, the full variable domain is DSGVTQTPKHLITATGQRVTLRCSPRSGDLSVYWYQQSLDQGLQFLIQYYNGEERAKGNILERFSAQQFPDLHSELNLSSLELGDSALYFCASSPGLATETQYFGPGTRLLVL.

Here the CDR3 reads CSVSRSWGGYTF. The CDR3 DNA follows: TGCAGCGTTTCCCGGAGTTGGGGTGGCTACACCTTC. The V call is TRBV29-1, the J call TRBJ1-2, with D unresolved. V lost 5 bases, J lost 7 bases, and 14 bases lay in between. Germline CDR1 and CDR2: SQVTM and ANQGSEA. The CDR3 spans 12 residues.

This sequence joins TRBV10-1 and TRBJ2-5, with D unresolved. The germline CDR1 and CDR2 sequences are WNHNN and SYGVQD (reference sequence). This CDR3 has 13 amino acids. Trimming shortened V by 2 bases and J by 2 bases, and 6 bases separated the two germline ends. The CDR3 reads CASSEASQETQYF. The DNA of the CDR3 is TGCGCCAGCAGTGAGGCATCGCAAGAGACCCAGTACTTC.

The chain uses TRBV5-6 and TRBJ2-7, with D possibly being TRBD1 (6 bases). This CDR3 is built from 16 residues. Germline-derived CDR1 and CDR2 are SGHDT and YYEEEE. V was cut by 4 bases and J by 2 bases, with 19 bases left in between. CDR3: CASSGGRGTPTYEQYF. CDR3 DNA sequence: TGTGCCAGCAGCGGCGGCAGGGGAACCCCTACCTACGAGCAGTACTTC. Full variable domain (outside the CDR3, taken from reference TRBV5-6 and TRBJ2-7): DAGVTQSPTHLIKTRGQQVTLRCSPKSGHDTVSWYQQALGQGPQFIFQYYEEEERQRGNFPDRFSGHQFPNYSSELNVNALLLGDSALYLCASSGGRGTPTYEQYFGPGTRLTVT.

J is TRBJ2-7 and V is TRBV29-1; D may be TRBD2 (6 bases). CDR1 is SQVTM, CDR2 ANQGSEA, per germline. This CDR3 region has 13 residues. V was trimmed by 3 bases and J by 0 bases, leaving 9 bases between them. CDR3 protein: CSVEEGSSYEQYF. The DNA for the CDR3 is TGCAGCGTTGAGGAGGGTAGCTCCTACGAGCAGTACTTC.

The table lists this clone with a count of one. The rearrangement joins TRBV28 to TRBJ2-5, with D unresolved. CDR1 and CDR2 from the germline V gene are MDHEN and SYDVKM. CDR3 length equals 12 residues. V lost 6 bases and J 3 bases, leaving 8 bases between the germline ends. The CDR3 nucleotides read TGTGCCAGCAGCACCCCCGAAGAGACCCAGTACTTC. This encodes CASSTPEETQYF.

This chain uses TRBV15 with TRBJ1-1; unclear D gene. The CDR3 runs 14 residues. The germline V and J ends were trimmed by 3 bases and 6 bases, with 14 bases remaining between them. Germline loops: CDR1 LNHNV, CDR2 YYDKDF (reference sequence). CDR3 in amino acids: CATSRTLGYSEAFF. For the CDR3, the DNA is TGTGCCACCAGCAGGACCTTGGGGTATTCTGAAGCTTTCTTT.

In DNA, the CDR3 is TGTGCCAGCAGCTTTGGTGGGGAAGCTAATGAAAAACTGTTTTTT. Amino acid sequence: CASSFGGEANEKLFF. The gene calls are TRBV5-6 and TRBJ1-4, with D unresolved. V was pared by 2 bases and J by 3 bases, with 11 bases between. This CDR3 region has 15 residues. Germline V gives CDR1 SGHDT, CDR2 YYEEEE.